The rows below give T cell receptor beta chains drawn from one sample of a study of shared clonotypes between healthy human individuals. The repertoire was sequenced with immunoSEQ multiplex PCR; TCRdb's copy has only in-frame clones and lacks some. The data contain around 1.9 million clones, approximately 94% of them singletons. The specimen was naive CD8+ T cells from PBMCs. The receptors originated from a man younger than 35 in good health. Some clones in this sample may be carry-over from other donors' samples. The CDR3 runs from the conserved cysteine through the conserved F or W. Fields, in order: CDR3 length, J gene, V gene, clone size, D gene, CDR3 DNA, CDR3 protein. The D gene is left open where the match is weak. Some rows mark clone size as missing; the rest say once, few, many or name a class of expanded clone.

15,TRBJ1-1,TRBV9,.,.,TGTGCCAGCAGCGTAGGAGGTCCGGGGAACACTGAAGCTTTCTTT,CASSVGGPGNTEAFF
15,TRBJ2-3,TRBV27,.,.,TGTGCCAGCAGCCAAAATACCTTAGGATGGGATACGCAGTATTTT,CASSQNTLGWDTQYF
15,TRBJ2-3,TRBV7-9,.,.,TGTGCCAGCAGCTTAGGAGTTTTGGTTCCAGATACGCAGTATTTT,CASSLGVLVPDTQYF
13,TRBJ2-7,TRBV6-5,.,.,TGTGCCAGCAGTTACTCGATGGCCTACGAGCAGTACTTC,CASSYSMAYEQYF
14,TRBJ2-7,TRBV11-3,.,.,TGTGCCAGCAGCTTAATGGGACGAAGGGACGAGCAGTACTTC,CASSLMGRRDEQYF
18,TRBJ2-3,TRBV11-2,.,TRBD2,TGTGCCAGCAGCTCTAATACCGGGACTAGCATGCCAACAGATACGCAGTATTTT,CASSSNTGTSMPTDTQYF
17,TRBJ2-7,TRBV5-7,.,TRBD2,TGTGCCAGCAGCGGATCGACAACTAGCGATAGCTCCTACGAGCAGTACTTC,CASSGSTTSDSSYEQYF
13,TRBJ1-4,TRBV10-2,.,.,TGCGCCAGCAGTTCGGAAAAAAATGAAAAACTGTTTTTT,CASSSEKNEKLFF
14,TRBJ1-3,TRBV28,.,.,TGTGCCAGCAGTTTGGTGGGGTCTGGAAACACCATATATTTT,CASSLVGSGNTIYF
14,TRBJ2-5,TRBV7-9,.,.,TGTGCCAGCAGCTCAAGTGGGGGATTAGAGACCCAGTACTTC,CASSSSGGLETQYF
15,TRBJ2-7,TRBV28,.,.,TGTGCCAGCAGTTTTTCTGCGAATCGTGCATACGAGCAGTACTTC,CASSFSANRAYEQYF
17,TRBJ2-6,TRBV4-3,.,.,TGCGCCAGCAGCCAAGATCGTTGGCAGGGTGGGGCCAACGTCCTGACTTTC,CASSQDRWQGGANVLTF
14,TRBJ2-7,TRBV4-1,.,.,TGCGCCAGCAGCCAAGTCGGGGGAAAGTACGAGCAGTACTTC,CASSQVGGKYEQYF
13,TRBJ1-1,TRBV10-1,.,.,TGCGCCAGCAGTGAGTCGAGAAGCGCTGAAGCTTTCTTT,CASSESRSAEAFF
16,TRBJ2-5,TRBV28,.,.,TGTGCCAGCAGTTTTGAGGGTTCGTGGGTGCGAGAGACCCAGTACTTC,CASSFEGSWVRETQYF
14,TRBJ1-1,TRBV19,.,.,TGTGCCAGTAGTATCCAGCCGGGGAACACTGAAGCTTTCTTT,CASSIQPGNTEAFF
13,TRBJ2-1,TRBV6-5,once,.,TGTGCCACCGGGGACCGAGTTTTGGATGAGCAGTTCTTC,CATGDRVLDEQFF